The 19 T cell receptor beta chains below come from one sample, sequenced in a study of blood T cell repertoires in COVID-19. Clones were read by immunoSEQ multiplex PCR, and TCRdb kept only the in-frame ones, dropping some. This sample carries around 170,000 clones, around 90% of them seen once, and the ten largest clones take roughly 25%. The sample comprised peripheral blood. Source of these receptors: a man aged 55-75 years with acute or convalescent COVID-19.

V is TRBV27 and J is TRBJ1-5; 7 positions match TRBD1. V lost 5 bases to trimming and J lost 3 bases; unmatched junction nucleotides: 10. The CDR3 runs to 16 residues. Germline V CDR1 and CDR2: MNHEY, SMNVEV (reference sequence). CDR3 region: CASSPLTGVTNQPQHF. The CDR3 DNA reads TGTGCCAGCAGTCCTCTTACAGGGGTGACCAATCAGCCCCAGCATTTT.

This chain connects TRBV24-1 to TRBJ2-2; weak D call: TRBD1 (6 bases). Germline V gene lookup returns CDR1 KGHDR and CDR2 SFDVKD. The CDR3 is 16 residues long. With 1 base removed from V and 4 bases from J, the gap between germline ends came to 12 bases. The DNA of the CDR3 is TGTGCCACCAGTGATTTAGGGCAGGGGTCCACCGGGGAGCTGTTTTTT. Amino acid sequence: CATSDLGQGSTGELFF.

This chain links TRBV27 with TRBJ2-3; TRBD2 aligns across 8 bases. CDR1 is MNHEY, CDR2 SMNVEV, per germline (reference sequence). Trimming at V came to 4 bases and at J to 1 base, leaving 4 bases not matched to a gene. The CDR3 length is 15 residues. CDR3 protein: CASSSGTRGTDTQYF. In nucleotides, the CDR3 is TGTGCCAGCAGTTCTGGGACTAGAGGCACAGATACGCAGTATTTT.

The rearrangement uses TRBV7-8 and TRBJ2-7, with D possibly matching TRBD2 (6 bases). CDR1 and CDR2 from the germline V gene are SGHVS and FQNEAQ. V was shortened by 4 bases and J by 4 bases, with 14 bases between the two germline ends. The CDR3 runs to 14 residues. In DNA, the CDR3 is TGTGCCAGCAGCTGGGGGGTAAATTATTACGAGCAGTACGTC. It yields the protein CASSWGVNYYEQYV.

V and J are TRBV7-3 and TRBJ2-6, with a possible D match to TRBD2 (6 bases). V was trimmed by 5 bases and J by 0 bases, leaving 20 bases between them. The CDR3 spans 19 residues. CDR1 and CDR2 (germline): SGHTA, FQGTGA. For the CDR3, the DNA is TGTGCCAGCAGCCCGAGACCGGGACTGAACCCCTCTGGGGCCAACGTCCTGACTTTC. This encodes CASSPRPGLNPSGANVLTF.

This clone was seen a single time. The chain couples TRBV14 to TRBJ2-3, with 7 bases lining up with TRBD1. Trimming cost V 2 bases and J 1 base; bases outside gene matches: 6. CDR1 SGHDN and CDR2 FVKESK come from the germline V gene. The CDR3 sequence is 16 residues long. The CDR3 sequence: CASSQRTGQGTDTQYF. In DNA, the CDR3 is TGTGCCAGCAGCCAACGGACAGGACAGGGCACAGATACGCAGTATTTT.

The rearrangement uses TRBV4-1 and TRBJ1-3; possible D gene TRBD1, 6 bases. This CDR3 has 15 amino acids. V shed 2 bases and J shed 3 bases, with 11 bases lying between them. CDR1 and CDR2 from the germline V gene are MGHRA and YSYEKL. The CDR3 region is CASSQLAGVGNTIYF. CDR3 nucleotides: TGCGCCAGCAGCCAACTTGCAGGGGTTGGAAACACCATATATTTT.

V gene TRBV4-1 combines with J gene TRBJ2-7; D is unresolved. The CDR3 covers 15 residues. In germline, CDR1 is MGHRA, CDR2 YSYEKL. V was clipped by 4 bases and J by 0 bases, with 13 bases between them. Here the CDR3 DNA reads TGCGCCAGCAGCCGAGCCGCACAGACCTCCTACGAGCAGTACGTC. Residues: CASSRAAQTSYEQYV.

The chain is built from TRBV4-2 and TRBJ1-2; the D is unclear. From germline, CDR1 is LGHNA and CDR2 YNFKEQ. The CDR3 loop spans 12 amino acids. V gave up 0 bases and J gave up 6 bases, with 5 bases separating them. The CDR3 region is CASSQEGHGYTF. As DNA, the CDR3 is TGTGCCAGCAGCCAAGAGGGCCATGGCTACACCTTC.

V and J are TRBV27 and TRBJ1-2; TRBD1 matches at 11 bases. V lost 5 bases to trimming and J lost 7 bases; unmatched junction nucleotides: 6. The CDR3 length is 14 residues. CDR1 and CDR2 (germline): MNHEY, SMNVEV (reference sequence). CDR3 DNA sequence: TGTGCCAGCAGTCGGACAGGGGGCGCCGGTGGCTACACCTTC. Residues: CASSRTGGAGGYTF.

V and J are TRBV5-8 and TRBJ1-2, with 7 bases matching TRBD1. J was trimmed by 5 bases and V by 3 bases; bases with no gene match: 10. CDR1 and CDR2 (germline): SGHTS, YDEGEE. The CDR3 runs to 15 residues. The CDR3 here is CASSSGDRVVYGYTF. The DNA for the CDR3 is TGTGCCAGCAGCTCTGGGGACAGAGTTGTTTATGGCTACACCTTC.

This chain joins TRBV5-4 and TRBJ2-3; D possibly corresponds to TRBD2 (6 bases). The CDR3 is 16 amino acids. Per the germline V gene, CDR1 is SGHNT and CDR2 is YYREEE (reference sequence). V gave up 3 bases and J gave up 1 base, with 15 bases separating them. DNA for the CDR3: TGTGCCAGCAGCTCGGGCCTGGCTAGCGGCACAGATACGCAGTATTTT. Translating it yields CASSSGLASGTDTQYF.

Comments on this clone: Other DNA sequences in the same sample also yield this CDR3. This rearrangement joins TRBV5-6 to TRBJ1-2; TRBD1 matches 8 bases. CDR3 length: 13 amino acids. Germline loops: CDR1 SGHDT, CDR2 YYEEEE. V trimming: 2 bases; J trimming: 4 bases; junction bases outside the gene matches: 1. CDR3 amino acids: CASSFGQGYGYTF. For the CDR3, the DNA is TGTGCCAGCAGCTTTGGACAGGGCTATGGCTACACCTTC.

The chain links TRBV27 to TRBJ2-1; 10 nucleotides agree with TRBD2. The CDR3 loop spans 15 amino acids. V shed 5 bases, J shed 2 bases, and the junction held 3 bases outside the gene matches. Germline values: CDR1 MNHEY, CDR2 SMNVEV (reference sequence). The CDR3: CASSPGLAPYNEQFF. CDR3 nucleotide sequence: TGTGCCAGCAGTCCGGGACTAGCGCCCTACAATGAGCAGTTCTTC.

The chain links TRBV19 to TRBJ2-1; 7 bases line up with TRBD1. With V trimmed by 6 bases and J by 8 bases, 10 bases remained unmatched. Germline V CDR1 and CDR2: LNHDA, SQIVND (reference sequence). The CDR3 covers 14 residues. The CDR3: CASSPTGFEYEQFF. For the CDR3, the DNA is TGTGCCAGTAGCCCGACAGGGTTTGAATATGAGCAGTTCTTC.

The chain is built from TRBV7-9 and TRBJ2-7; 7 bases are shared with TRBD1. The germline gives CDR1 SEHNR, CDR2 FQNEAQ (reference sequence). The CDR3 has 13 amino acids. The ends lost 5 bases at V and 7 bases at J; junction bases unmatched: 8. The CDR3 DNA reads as TGTGCCAGCAGCCAGCCGGGACAGATTGAGCAGTACGTC. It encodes CASSQPGQIEQYV.

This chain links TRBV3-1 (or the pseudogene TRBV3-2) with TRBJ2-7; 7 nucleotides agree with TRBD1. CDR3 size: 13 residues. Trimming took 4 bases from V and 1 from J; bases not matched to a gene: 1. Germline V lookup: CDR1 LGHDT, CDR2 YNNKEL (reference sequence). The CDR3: CASSRGQSYEQYF. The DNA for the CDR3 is TGTGCCAGCAGCCGGGGACAGTCCTACGAGCAGTACTTC.

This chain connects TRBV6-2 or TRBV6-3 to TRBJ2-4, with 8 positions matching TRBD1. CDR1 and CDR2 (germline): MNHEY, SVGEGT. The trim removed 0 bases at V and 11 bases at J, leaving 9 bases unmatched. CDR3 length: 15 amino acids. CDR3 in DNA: TGTGCCAGCAGTTACTCTGGAACAGGGGGGATCCTTCAGTACTTC. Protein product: CASSYSGTGGILQYF.

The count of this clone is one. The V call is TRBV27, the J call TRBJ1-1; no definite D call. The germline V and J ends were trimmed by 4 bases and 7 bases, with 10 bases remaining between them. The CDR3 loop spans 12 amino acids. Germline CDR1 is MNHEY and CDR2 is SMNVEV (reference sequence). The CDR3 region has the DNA TGTGCCAGCAGTTCCGCTGTCGGTGAAGCTTTCTTT. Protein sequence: CASSSAVGEAFF.